This T cell receptor beta chain originates from a study of blood T cell repertoires in COVID-19. This clone was seen a few times. The age range of participants was 18 to 89 years, with residence in roughly 25 US areas. Clinical history as reported by participants underpinned cohort assignment. The CDR3 length is 15 residues. Trimming removed 0 bases from V and 7 bases from J, with 15 bases in between. The germline V gene has CDR1 GTSNPN and CDR2 SVGIG (reference sequence). In the authors' workflow: Reference gene primer amplification in the assay estimated nucleated cell counts. The method was immunoSEQ multiplex PCR; TCRdb's version includes in-frame clones alone and lacks a portion of them. That table is the source of V, J and clone size, and D and trimming were worked out from the DNA. The data hold approximately 290,000 clones, with around 85% observed a single time.

The sequenced sample consisted of PBMCs or T cells enriched from blood (not recorded which). The receptor comes from a woman aged 25 to 45 who had recovered from COVID-19. J is TRBJ1-4 and V is TRBV30; D perhaps matches TRBD1 (5 bases). CDR3 coding DNA: TGTGCCTGGAGTGTACGGGGGGGGTCTGGTGAAAAACTGTTTTTT. Its translation is CAWSVRGGSGEKLFF.